Presented here are 24 T cell receptor beta chains from one specimen sequenced in a study of T cell repertoires in cytomegalovirus infection. TCRdb passed the reads through MiXCR, listing each CDR3 protein once. The repertoire holds roughly 500,000 distinct CDR3 sequences, with roughly 10% as singletons. The sequencing sample was made of PBMCs. The receptors come from a human donor in good health (CMV status not recorded). Some clones in this sample may be carry-over from other donors' samples.

CDR3 DNA sequence: TGCAGTGCTCGAAACCCTCCTATGCACAGGGCTGAAAAACTGTTTTTT. It translates to CSARNPPMHRAEKLFF. The chain joins TRBV20-1 to TRBJ1-4; D possibly corresponds to TRBD1 (6 bases). Germline lookup yields CDR1 DFQATT and CDR2 SNEGSKA (reference sequence). Trimming stripped 5 bases from V and 7 bases from J, with 23 bases between. The CDR3 length is 16 residues.

This clonotype has at least ten counts. J is TRBJ2-1 and V is TRBV7-9, with D possibly being TRBD1 or TRBD2 (5 bases each). The CDR3 is 14 amino acids. The V end lost 5 bases, the J end lost 8 bases, and 16 bases lay between the germline ends. Germline CDR1 reads SEHNR; CDR2 reads FQNEAQ (reference sequence). The CDR3 DNA follows: TGTGCCAGCAGCCCCGGGACCCCCATGTATGAGCAGTTCTTC. Protein sequence: CASSPGTPMYEQFF.

The J gene is TRBJ1-1, the V gene TRBV6-4; D perhaps matches TRBD1 (5 bases). Germline V gene data show CDR1 as MRHNA and CDR2 as SNTAGT. The CDR3 extends over 15 amino acids. V dropped 6 bases and J dropped 5 bases, with 19 bases sitting between them. Here the CDR3 DNA reads TGTGCCAGCAGGGATACCACAGTGGGGGGGACTGAAGCTTTCTTT. Translated: CASRDTTVGGTEAFF.

The table lists this clonotype with a few counts. The rearrangement links TRBV29-1 to TRBJ1-4, with 7 bases fitting TRBD1. The trim removed 0 bases at V and 7 bases at J, leaving 8 bases unmatched. CDR3 length: 15 residues. Looked up from germline, CDR1 is SQVTM and CDR2 is ANQGSEA. The CDR3 here is CSVEDHRGAGEKLFF. The CDR3 region has the DNA TGCAGCGTTGAAGACCACAGGGGCGCGGGTGAAAAACTGTTTTTT.

This clonotype has a handful of counts. The chain joins TRBV15 to TRBJ1-1, with D unclear. The ends were cut back, 0 bases at V and 4 bases at J, with 12 bases in the middle. The CDR3 is 15 amino acids. Germline-derived CDR1 and CDR2 are LNHNV and YYDKDF (reference sequence). The CDR3 sequence is CATSREPLAPTEAFF. In DNA, the CDR3 is TGTGCCACCAGCAGAGAGCCACTGGCACCCACTGAAGCTTTCTTT.

This rearrangement joins TRBV5-1 to TRBJ1-2; tentative D call: TRBD1 (5 bases). The CDR3 spans 13 residues. Germline V gene data show CDR1 as SGHRS and CDR2 as YFSETQ. V lost 4 bases to trimming and J lost 3 bases, with 10 bases between them. The CDR3 here is CASSIDSDYGYTF. The CDR3 DNA follows: TGCGCCAGCAGCATTGACAGTGACTATGGCTACACCTTC. Full variable domain (rest looked up from reference TRBV5-1 and TRBJ1-2): KAGVTQTPRYLIKTRGQQVTLSCSPISGHRSVSWYQQTPGQGLQFLFEYFSETQRNKGNFPGRFSGRQFSNSRSEMNVSTLELGDSALYLCASSIDSDYGYTFGSGTRLTVV.

This clonotype was recorded at least ten times. This chain links TRBV12-3 or TRBV12-4 with TRBJ2-1; 13 bases line up with TRBD2. The CDR3 totals 18 residues. J lost 5 bases, V lost 2 bases, and 9 bases had no gene match. CDR3 residues: CASSLSFWTSGGNNEQFF. The CDR3 DNA sequence: TGTGCCAGCAGTTTAAGTTTCTGGACTAGCGGGGGTAACAATGAGCAGTTCTTC.

The V and J genes are TRBV19 and TRBJ2-1; 8 nucleotides match TRBD1. The J segment lost 7 bases and the V segment lost 9 bases, leaving 11 bases of the junction unmatched. CDR1 is LNHDA, CDR2 SQIVND, per germline (reference sequence). This CDR3 is built from 14 residues. The CDR3 sequence: CASADQGANNEQFF. As DNA, the CDR3 is TGTGCCAGCGCAGATCAGGGGGCAAATAATGAGCAGTTCTTC.

This clonotype was seen at least ten times. CDR3 in amino acids: CAIGGTSTETQYF. DNA for the CDR3: TGTGCCATCGGGGGGACTTCCACAGAGACCCAGTACTTC. This chain links TRBV2 with TRBJ2-5; 7 nucleotides match TRBD2. Trimming removed 10 bases from V and 4 bases from J; junction bases left unmatched: 9. In germline, CDR1 is SNHLY, CDR2 FYNNEI. This CDR3 spans 13 amino acids.

This clonotype has a count of ten or more. The chain is built from TRBV4-2 and TRBJ2-1; D gene ambiguous. Trimming removed 0 bases at V and 4 bases at J, with 7 bases between. The CDR3 has 14 amino acids. Germline-derived CDR1 and CDR2 are LGHNA and YNFKEQ. CDR3: CASSQETRYNEQFF. The CDR3 coding sequence is TGTGCCAGCAGCCAAGAAACCCGTTACAATGAGCAGTTCTTC.

V and J are TRBV7-6 and TRBJ2-5; possibly TRBD2 for D (6 bases). The V and J ends lost 2 bases and 2 bases respectively, with 12 bases between them. From germline, CDR1 is SGHVS and CDR2 FNYEAQ. The CDR3 has 15 residues. For the CDR3, the DNA is TGTGCCAGCAGCTTAACCCCAGGGAGGCAAGAGACCCAGTACTTC. This translates into CASSLTPGRQETQYF.

This clonotype occurred a few times. The rearrangement links TRBV20-1 to TRBJ2-7; the match to TRBD1 covers 7 bases. J was trimmed by 2 bases and V by 3 bases; bases with no gene match: 7. CDR1 is DFQATT, CDR2 SNEGSKA, per germline (reference sequence). The CDR3 is 14 amino acids. The CDR3 bases are TGCAGTGCTAGGCCGGGACAGAGTACCTACGAGCAGTACTTC. Its translation: CSARPGQSTYEQYF.

This clonotype has ten or more counts. The V and J genes are TRBV24-1 and TRBJ2-1; 14 bases are a match to TRBD2. The CDR3 covers 16 residues. Germline assignment: CDR1 KGHDR and CDR2 SFDVKD. V lost 2 bases and J lost 8; bases outside the gene matches: 4. The CDR3 region has the DNA TGTGCCACCAGTGATTCCGGGACTAGCGGGAGTTATGAGCAGTTCTTC. It codes for CATSDSGTSGSYEQFF.

Concerning this clonotype itself: A much larger clone sits a single nucleotide away, making a read error possible. The chain joins TRBV28 to TRBJ2-7; 10 positions agree with TRBD2. J was trimmed by 5 bases and V by 6 bases; bases with no gene match: 13. Germline V gene sequence: CDR1 MDHEN, CDR2 SYDVKM. The CDR3 loop spans 16 amino acids. The CDR3 region has the DNA TGTGCCAGCAGCTCAGAACTAGCGGGGCTCGCCAACGAGCAGTACTTC. It specifies CASSSELAGLANEQYF.

This clonotype appeared many times. The CDR3 protein is CASRYCRGSNQPQHF. In DNA, the CDR3 is TGTGCCAGCAGGTATTGTCGGGGCAGCAATCAGCCCCAGCATTTT. This sequence joins TRBV6-8 and TRBJ1-5; possible D gene TRBD1, 5 bases. The CDR3 spans 15 residues. The germline CDR1 and CDR2 sequences are MNHGY and SAAAGT. Trimming shortened V by 6 bases and J by 1 base, and 13 bases separated the two germline ends.

In its sample, this clonotype was seen many times. The rearrangement links TRBV7-9 to TRBJ2-3; tentatively, D is TRBD2 (6 bases). Germline V gene data show CDR1 as SEHNR and CDR2 as FQNEAQ (reference sequence). Between the trimmed V and J ends, which lost 7 bases and 2 bases, there was a span of 10 bases. This CDR3 comprises 13 residues. The CDR3 nucleotides read TGTGCCAGCATTCGGGACTTCACAGATACGCAGTATTTT. Translation: CASIRDFTDTQYF.

Only a few counts were recorded for this clonotype. V is TRBV18 and J is TRBJ2-7, with 10 bases identical to TRBD2. The J segment lost 2 bases and the V segment lost 3 bases, leaving 4 bases of the junction unmatched. CDR1 and CDR2 (germline): KGHSH, LQKENI. The CDR3 runs to 15 residues. CDR3 residues: CASSPGLAATYEQYF. In nucleotides, the CDR3 is TGTGCCAGCTCACCCGGACTAGCGGCGACCTACGAGCAGTACTTC.

In its sample, this clonotype was seen many times. The gene calls are TRBV4-1 and TRBJ1-2; D ambiguous. Germline loops: CDR1 MGHRA, CDR2 YSYEKL. The CDR3 totals 15 residues. The V and J ends lost 5 bases and 5 bases respectively, with 18 bases between them. The CDR3 DNA follows: TGCGCCAGCAGCTCTCAGCGGTCTGGTCAGTATGGCTACACCTTC. It encodes CASSSQRSGQYGYTF.

This clonotype was seen only a few times. The chain joins TRBV9 to TRBJ2-5; a possible D gene is TRBD2 (5 bases). Trimming removed 3 bases from V and 5 bases from J, with 11 bases in between. The CDR3 length is 13 residues. Per germline, CDR1 SGDLS and CDR2 YYNGEE. As DNA, the CDR3 is TGTGCCAGCAGCGACGGAGGTGGGGAGACCCAGTACTTC. It is translated as CASSDGGGETQYF.

This clonotype has a handful of counts. V usage is TRBV5-4 and J usage is TRBJ2-2; D is possibly TRBD1 (5 bases). V lost 0 bases to trimming and J lost 3 bases, with 9 bases between them. CDR1 SGHNT and CDR2 YYREEE come from the germline V gene (reference sequence). CDR3 length equals 15 residues. The CDR3 region has the DNA TGTGCCAGCAGCTTGGCCTTAGGGGACACCGGGGAGCTGTTTTTT. This encodes CASSLALGDTGELFF.

This clonotype was seen many times. The chain recombines TRBV4-2 with TRBJ1-1, with no clear D. V lost 1 base and J lost 1, with 7 bases in between. Germline V gene lookup returns CDR1 LGHNA and CDR2 YNFKEQ. The CDR3 is made up of 14 amino acids. CDR3 protein: CASSQALRNTEAFF. The CDR3 DNA reads as TGTGCCAGCAGCCAAGCTCTGAGGAACACTGAAGCTTTCTTT.

This clonotype was seen a handful of times. This chain joins TRBV7-9 and TRBJ2-1, with 9 bases fitting TRBD2. The CDR3 sequence is 15 residues long. The junction had 10 bases not matched to a gene; V was cut back by 5 bases and J by 8 bases. CDR1 and CDR2 (germline): SEHNR, FQNEAQ (reference sequence). CDR3 DNA sequence: TGTGCCAGCAGCCCACTAAGCGGGAGGTTGGATGAGCAGTTCTTC. Translated: CASSPLSGRLDEQFF.

The chain recombines TRBV6-1 with TRBJ2-7; TRBD1 is a possible D gene (6 bases). This CDR3 is 15 amino acids long. Per germline, CDR1 MNHNS and CDR2 SASEGT. V was trimmed by 4 bases and J by 0 bases, leaving 13 bases between them. The CDR3 loop reads CASSARDKSSYEQYF. DNA for the CDR3: TGTGCCAGCAGTGCCCGGGACAAGAGCTCCTACGAGCAGTACTTC.

This chain joins TRBV19 and TRBJ1-5, with D possibly matching TRBD1 (6 bases). CDR1 LNHDA and CDR2 SQIVND come from the germline V gene (reference sequence). Between the trimmed V and J ends, which lost 2 bases and 4 bases, there was a span of 18 bases. The CDR3 sequence is 17 residues long. The CDR3 coding sequence is TGTGCCAGTAGTATACCTGCGGGGGCCGGACCTAATCAGCCCCAGCATTTT. Protein product: CASSIPAGAGPNQPQHF.